Shown below are 29 T cell receptor beta chains from a single sample sequenced in a study of shared clonotypes between healthy human individuals. Using immunoSEQ multiplex PCR, the repertoire was profiled, and TCRdb retains in-frame clones only, with some absent. The table records some 350,000 clones, around 74% of them present only once. Sequencing was carried out using memory CD4+ T cells sorted from blood. Subset: CD45RA-negative fraction. The receptors were sampled from a man aged 30 to 39 in good health.

The chain couples TRBV21-1 to TRBJ2-5; whether TRBD2, the table's D call, matches the DNA was not checked. TRBV21-1 is listed as a pseudogene. This CDR3 has 17 amino acids. CDR3 sequence (DNA): TGTGCCAGCAGCAAAGTGAAGACTAGCGGCCCTCAAGAGACCCAGTACTTC. Translating it yields CASSKVKTSGPQETQYF.

This chain uses TRBV6-6 with TRBJ1-2; D remains ambiguous. Trimming pared 3 bases from V and 4 bases from J, leaving 15 bases between. The CDR3 is made up of 15 amino acids. The germline gives CDR1 MNHNY, CDR2 SVGAGI (reference sequence). This CDR3 is CASSYQVLIGYGYTF. In DNA form, the CDR3 reads TGTGCCAGCAGTTATCAGGTGCTCATAGGCTATGGCTACACCTTC.

Only one count was recorded for this clone. V and J are TRBV5-5 and TRBJ2-7, with D perhaps given as TRBD1 or TRBD2 (5 bases each). CDR3 length equals 12 residues. V was pared by 5 bases and J by 6 bases, with 12 bases between. Germline CDR1 is SGHKS and CDR2 is YYEKEE (reference sequence). In DNA, the CDR3 is TGTGCCAGCAGTTCCGGGACCAGCGAGCAGTACTTC. It translates to CASSSGTSEQYF.

V gene TRBV28 combines with J gene TRBJ2-5; 11 bases are a match to TRBD2. The CDR3 sequence is 18 residues long. V lost 5 bases, J lost 4 bases, and 15 bases stayed unmatched. Germline V lookup: CDR1 MDHEN, CDR2 SYDVKM. The CDR3 region has the DNA TGTGCCAGCAGTGTAAATAGCGGGAGGGCCGGTGGAGGAGAGACCCAGTACTTC. Amino acid sequence: CASSVNSGRAGGGETQYF.

The chain carries TRBV19 and TRBJ1-1; D perhaps matches TRBD1 (5 bases). The CDR3 consists of 13 residues. CDR1 is LNHDA, CDR2 SQIVND, per germline (reference sequence). V was clipped by 6 bases and J by 1 base, with 9 bases between them. CDR3 coding DNA: TGTGCCAGTAGGGGACGGAGGAACACTGAAGCTTTCTTT. This encodes CASRGRRNTEAFF. Using reference TRBV19 and TRBJ1-1 for the parts outside the CDR3, the full variable domain is DGGITQSPKYLFRKEGQNVTLSCEQNLNHDAMYWYRQDPGQGLRLIYYSQIVNDFQKGDIAEGYSVSREKKESFPLTVTSAQKNPTAFYLCASRGRRNTEAFFGQGTRLTVV.

Regarding this clone: At the DNA level, this CDR3 is encoded by other sequences in the same sample as well. V gene TRBV9 combines with J gene TRBJ2-7, with TRBD2 as a possible D gene (5 bases). In germline, CDR1 is SGDLS, CDR2 YYNGEE. The CDR3 contains 15 residues. Deletions cut 2 bases from V and 3 bases from J, with 15 bases between. The CDR3 spells CASSVGRGGLYEQYF. The CDR3 coding sequence is TGTGCCAGCAGCGTGGGGAGAGGAGGCCTCTACGAGCAGTACTTC. Drawing the rest from reference TRBV9 and TRBJ2-7, the complete variable domain is DSGVTQTPKHLITATGQRVTLRCSPRSGDLSVYWYQQSLDQGLQFLIQYYNGEERAKGNILERFSAQQFPDLHSELNLSSLELGDSALYFCASSVGRGGLYEQYFGPGTRLTVT.

J is TRBJ1-3 and V is TRBV5-6; tentative D call: TRBD1 (5 bases). Germline-derived CDR1 and CDR2 are SGHDT and YYEEEE. The CDR3 is 15 amino acids. V dropped 0 bases and J dropped 0 bases, with 7 bases sitting between them. The CDR3 sequence: CASSLAGSSGNTIYF. Here the CDR3 DNA reads TGTGCCAGCAGCTTGGCAGGGAGCTCTGGAAACACCATATATTTT.

A few counts support this clone. The chain uses TRBV7-9 and TRBJ2-1; 8 nucleotides match TRBD1. This CDR3 has 17 residues. Germline loops: CDR1 SEHNR, CDR2 FQNEAQ (reference sequence). The ends lost 5 bases at V and 0 bases at J; junction bases unmatched: 9. CDR3 loop: CASSLRQGTSSYNEQFF. Here the CDR3 DNA reads TGTGCCAGCAGCCTAAGACAGGGGACGAGCTCCTACAATGAGCAGTTCTTC.

The rearrangement uses TRBV28 and TRBJ1-5; D gene unclear. The CDR3 loop spans 13 amino acids. Germline CDR1 reads MDHEN; CDR2 reads SYDVKM. V was trimmed by 3 bases and J by 1 base, leaving 4 bases between them. The CDR3 is CASSFRSNQPQHF. The CDR3 DNA is TGTGCCAGCAGTTTCCGGAGCAATCAGCCCCAGCATTTT. The entire variable domain, with the rest obtained from reference TRBV28 and TRBJ1-5, is as follows: DVKVTQSSRYLVKRTGEKVFLECVQDMDHENMFWYRQDPGLGLRLIYFSYDVKMKEKGDIPEGYSVSREKKERFSLILESASTNQTSMYLCASSFRSNQPQHFGDGTRLSIL.

V is TRBV5-1 and J is TRBJ2-5; D may match TRBD1 or TRBD2 (5 bases each). The CDR3 length is 14 residues. The ends were cut back, 3 bases at V and 2 bases at J, with 11 bases in the middle. Germline values: CDR1 SGHRS, CDR2 YFSETQ. The CDR3 spells CASSSGTAQETQYF. CDR3 bases: TGCGCCAGCAGCTCTGGGACGGCACAAGAGACCCAGTACTTC.

The chain employs TRBV6-1 and TRBJ2-3, with D maybe TRBD2 (6 bases). The CDR3 runs to 12 residues. CDR1 MNHNS and CDR2 SASEGT come from the germline V gene. The V end was cut by 11 bases, the J end by 6 bases, with 15 bases between. The CDR3 sequence: CAFRRDGDTQYF. In nucleotides, the CDR3 is TGTGCCTTCAGGAGGGATGGGGATACGCAGTATTTT.

This clone was detected only once. The J gene is TRBJ1-3, the V gene TRBV7-8; D gene unclear. V shed 3 bases and J shed 2 bases, with 8 bases lying between them. The CDR3 runs 14 residues. From germline, CDR1 is SGHVS and CDR2 FQNEAQ. The CDR3 loop is CASSLREAGNTIYF. CDR3 nucleotides: TGTGCCAGCAGCTTGCGGGAGGCTGGAAACACCATATATTTT.

V and J are TRBV5-4 and TRBJ1-4; TRBD1 matches at 7 bases. V was pared by 4 bases and J by 4 bases, with 4 bases of the junction left unmatched. From germline, CDR1 is SGHNT and CDR2 YYREEE (reference sequence). The CDR3 has 14 residues. DNA of the CDR3: TGTGCCAGCAGCCTGCAGGGGGTTAATGAAAAACTGTTTTTT. It encodes CASSLQGVNEKLFF.

This rearrangement joins TRBV6-6 to TRBJ1-4; maybe TRBD1 (5 bases). The length of the CDR3 is 14 residues. In germline, CDR1 is MNHNY, CDR2 SVGAGI (reference sequence). Trimming took 4 bases from V and 4 from J, leaving 10 bases between them. Written as DNA, the CDR3 is TGTGCCAGCAGTTGGGCCCAGGGTAATGAAAAACTGTTTTTT. This gives the protein CASSWAQGNEKLFF.

The chain couples TRBV6-1 to TRBJ1-1; D perhaps matches TRBD1 (5 bases). The V gene's germline CDR1 is MNHNS and CDR2 SASEGT. V was cut by 2 bases and J by 7 bases, with 20 bases left in between. This CDR3 spans 16 amino acids. CDR3 sequence (DNA): TGTGCCAGCAGTGAACTCCCCGGGAACAGGCCAAATGAAGCTTTCTTT. Translating it yields CASSELPGNRPNEAFF.

CDR3: CASSEWTSGRGEQFF. The CDR3 nucleotides are TGCGCCAGCAGTGAGTGGACTAGCGGGAGAGGGGAGCAGTTCTTC. The gene calls are TRBV10-1 and TRBJ2-1, with TRBD2 matching 13 bases. This CDR3 contains 15 residues. Germline V gene sequence: CDR1 WNHNN, CDR2 SYGVQD (reference sequence). Trimming took 1 base from V and 10 from J; bases not matched to a gene: 4.

The V gene is TRBV6-1, the J gene TRBJ2-1; TRBD2 matches at 7 bases. J lost 1 base, V lost 11 bases, and 8 bases had no gene match. Per the germline V gene, CDR1 is MNHNS and CDR2 is SASEGT. The length of the CDR3 is 14 residues. CDR3 in amino acids: CACSRGVSYNEQFF. The CDR3 DNA reads as TGTGCCTGTTCTCGGGGGGTGTCCTACAATGAGCAGTTCTTC.

The rearrangement links TRBV28 to TRBJ1-2, with 9 bases matching TRBD1. CDR1 MDHEN and CDR2 SYDVKM come from the germline V gene. With 6 bases clipped from V and 7 bases from J, the junction kept 9 bases outside the gene matches. The CDR3 extends over 14 amino acids. The CDR3 DNA sequence: TGTGCCAGCAGGGCTGAGGGGACAGGGCTTGGCTACACCTTC. Protein product: CASRAEGTGLGYTF.

This clone was observed once. The chain is built from TRBV6-1 and TRBJ2-1, with D maybe TRBD2 (5 bases). CDR1 is MNHNS and CDR2 is SASEGT in the germline V gene. This CDR3 comprises 15 residues. Deletions cut 6 bases from V and 0 bases from J, with 12 bases between. The CDR3 DNA reads as TGTGCCAGCAGGGTCGACACTAGCTCCTACAATGAGCAGTTCTTC. Translated, it gives CASRVDTSSYNEQFF.

This clone was counted a single time. V usage is TRBV7-2 and J usage is TRBJ2-2, with a possible D match to TRBD1 (6 bases). Trimming took 0 bases from V and 5 from J, leaving 13 bases between them. The V gene's germline CDR1 is SGHTA and CDR2 FQGNSA. The CDR3 runs 16 residues. DNA for the CDR3: TGTGCCAGCAGCTTAGCGAGGACAGCACAAACCGGGGAGCTGTTTTTT. This codes for CASSLARTAQTGELFF.

Note on this clone: Compared with germline, one end of the junction differs, possibly owing to a read error. J is TRBJ2-3 and V is TRBV18, with a weak D call TRBD2 (6 bases). Germline assignment: CDR1 KGHSH and CDR2 LQKENI. The CDR3 runs 16 residues. This chain's CDR3 is CASSPPKRASTDTQYF. The CDR3 DNA follows: TGTGCCAGCTCGCCACCTAAGCGGGCTAGCACAGATACGCAGTATTTT.

V usage is TRBV9 and J usage is TRBJ2-3, with 12 bases aligning to TRBD1. Germline values: CDR1 SGDLS, CDR2 YYNGEE. Unmatched junction bases numbered 12, after V lost 4 bases and J lost 6 bases. The CDR3 consists of 17 residues. DNA of the CDR3: TGTGCCAGCAGCACTTCCGGGACAGGGGGCCCGACGGATACGCAGTATTTT. Protein product: CASSTSGTGGPTDTQYF.

V is TRBV14 and J is TRBJ1-1; D is undetermined. The germline CDR1 and CDR2 sequences are SGHDN and FVKESK. This CDR3 spans 16 amino acids. V shed 2 bases and J shed 5 bases, with 18 bases lying between them. This CDR3 reads CASSQFGSPTTTEAFF. The CDR3 DNA sequence: TGTGCCAGCAGCCAATTTGGCAGCCCAACAACAACTGAAGCTTTCTTT.

The chain employs TRBV16 and TRBJ1-2; D may be TRBD1 (5 bases). The CDR3 spans 14 residues. Per the germline V gene, CDR1 is KGHSY and CDR2 is FQNENV. The V and J ends lost 4 bases and 4 bases respectively, with 13 bases between them. CDR3 bases: TGTGCCAGCAGCCCCTTTCCAGGGAGCTATGGCTACACCTTC. It codes for CASSPFPGSYGYTF.

The CDR3 region is CSVRTGSSGGELFF. Written as DNA, the CDR3 is TGCAGCGTTCGGACAGGGTCTAGCGGCGGGGAGCTGTTTTTT. The chain uses TRBV29-1 and TRBJ2-2, with D tentatively TRBD1 (8 bases). Germline V CDR1 and CDR2: SQVTM, ANQGSEA. This CDR3 contains 14 residues. Deletions cut 5 bases from V and 7 bases from J, with 17 bases between.

The V and J genes are TRBV10-2 and TRBJ2-1, with TRBD2 matching over 10 bases. CDR1 is WSHSY and CDR2 is SAAADI in the germline V gene. The CDR3 runs to 17 residues. The junction had 16 bases not matched to a gene; V was cut back by 6 bases and J by 8 bases. CDR3 nucleotide sequence: TGCGCCAGCAGCCGTACCGCGGGAGCGGGAGGGCGGGATGAGCAGTTCTTC. This translates into CASSRTAGAGGRDEQFF.

The rearrangement uses TRBV25-1 and TRBJ2-7, with D unclear. The CDR3 has 11 amino acids. Trimming removed 5 bases from V and 3 bases from J, with 5 bases in between. Germline V CDR1 and CDR2: MGHDK, SYGVNS. CDR3 in amino acids: CASSRGYEQYF. In DNA, the CDR3 is TGTGCCAGCAGTCGCGGCTACGAGCAGTACTTC.

V is TRBV19 and J is TRBJ2-7, with 10 bases matching TRBD1. The CDR3 is 15 residues long. Germline loops: CDR1 LNHDA, CDR2 SQIVND (reference sequence). V was clipped by 6 bases and J by 2 bases; unmatched bases: 7. CDR3 in amino acids: CASSGDRGYPYEQYF. CDR3 in DNA: TGTGCCAGTAGCGGGGACAGGGGCTATCCCTACGAGCAGTACTTC.

V usage is TRBV20-1 and J usage is TRBJ2-7; D is undetermined. The germline V gene has CDR1 DFQATT and CDR2 SNEGSKA (reference sequence). The CDR3 runs 11 residues. V shed 6 bases and J shed 3 bases, with 9 bases lying between them. CDR3 nucleotide sequence: TGCAGTGCCGATGACAACTACGAGCAGTACTTC. As protein: CSADDNYEQYF.